Below, 9 T cell receptor beta chains from the same sample are listed, as sequenced in a study of cytomegalovirus exposure and HLA in healthy donors (dated by TCRdb to about 2017). The library was generated by the immunoSEQ multiplex PCR assay. The table comes from immuneACCESS by way of TCRdb, which keeps in-frame sequences with V and J called. Part of the clones is missing from these tables; in studies checked, under half for an unresolved V gene and the rest for unknown reasons. Across this sample there are around 300,000 clones, with about 86% seen only once. The ten largest account for 1% of the sample. Sequenced input: PBMCs. The receptors were gathered from a woman younger than 30 in good health and CMV-seronegative.

The chain is built from TRBV11-3 and TRBJ1-1; D possibly corresponds to TRBD1 (6 bases). The CDR3 consists of 13 residues. Germline CDR1 SGHNT, CDR2 YENEEA. With 11 bases removed from V and 4 bases from J, the gap between germline ends came to 17 bases. CDR3 residues: CAVRQGGVTEAFF. As DNA, the CDR3 is TGTGCCGTCAGACAAGGGGGGGTCACTGAAGCTTTCTTT.

The chain uses TRBV27 and TRBJ1-4; 8 bases agree with TRBD1. The CDR3 extends over 15 amino acids. The germline gives CDR1 MNHEY, CDR2 SMNVEV (reference sequence). V was clipped by 3 bases and J by 8 bases; unmatched bases: 8. This CDR3 reads CASSFQRQGLEKLFF. The CDR3, as DNA: TGTGCCAGCAGTTTCCAACGACAGGGGTTAGAAAAACTGTTTTTT.

The chain couples TRBV27 to TRBJ2-2, with D perhaps matching TRBD2 (6 bases). V lost 2 bases and J lost 4, with 11 bases in between. In germline, CDR1 is MNHEY, CDR2 SMNVEV (reference sequence). This CDR3 is 15 amino acids long. CDR3 bases: TGTGCCAGCAGTTTAGGGACTTCCCTCACCGGGGAGCTGTTTTTT. It specifies CASSLGTSLTGELFF.

This rearrangement joins TRBV7-9 to TRBJ2-4; TRBD1 might be the D (6 bases). CDR1 is SEHNR and CDR2 is FQNEAQ in the germline V gene (reference sequence). The CDR3 length is 16 residues. The V gene lost 4 bases and the J gene lost 0 bases, with 13 bases spanning the gap. The CDR3 here is CASSSSRGQAKNIQYF. CDR3 DNA sequence: TGTGCCAGCAGCTCCTCTCGGGGACAAGCCAAAAACATTCAGTACTTC.

V usage is TRBV10-2 and J usage is TRBJ1-2, with a possible D match to TRBD1 (5 bases). CDR3 length: 13 residues. Trimming took off 2 bases at V and 6 bases at J, with 10 bases between the two ends. Germline CDR1 is WSHSY and CDR2 is SAAADI. The chain's CDR3 is CASSEQGGNGYTF. The CDR3 DNA reads TGCGCCAGCAGTGAGCAGGGTGGGAATGGCTACACCTTC.

This clone was seen a single time. CDR3 nucleotides: TGTGCCAGCAGCCCCGCGGGGAGCGGGACCTACGAGCAGTACTTC. Translated, it gives CASSPAGSGTYEQYF. This chain joins TRBV11-3 and TRBJ2-7, with TRBD2 matching over 7 bases. This CDR3 spans 15 amino acids. Germline V CDR1 and CDR2: SGHNT, YENEEA. With V trimmed by 5 bases and J by 2 bases, 9 bases remained unmatched.

The rearrangement joins TRBV7-2 to TRBJ2-7; D remains ambiguous. Trimming removed 2 bases at V and 0 bases at J, with 14 bases between. Germline V gene data show CDR1 as SGHTA and CDR2 as FQGNSA. This CDR3 comprises 16 residues. The CDR3 region is CASSLSQTSNSYEQYF. CDR3 nucleotide sequence: TGTGCCAGCAGCTTATCTCAGACAAGTAACTCCTACGAGCAGTACTTC.

This chain joins TRBV30 and TRBJ1-3; unclear D gene. Per the germline V gene, CDR1 is GTSNPN and CDR2 is SVGIG (reference sequence). The CDR3 totals 15 residues. Trimming stripped 0 bases from V and 0 bases from J, with 9 bases between. The CDR3: CAWSVHLGSGNTIYF. CDR3 sequence (DNA): TGTGCCTGGAGTGTACATCTAGGCTCTGGAAACACCATATATTTT.

The chain combines TRBV28 with TRBJ1-2; D uncertain. The V gene lost 1 base and the J gene lost 4 bases, with 10 bases spanning the gap. This CDR3 is 14 amino acids long. Per the germline V gene, CDR1 is MDHEN and CDR2 is SYDVKM. The CDR3 sequence is CASSLSSGTYGYTF. The CDR3 DNA is TGTGCCAGCAGTTTATCCTCAGGTACCTATGGCTACACCTTC.